The rows below give T cell receptor beta chains drawn from one sample of a study of T cells in Graves' hyperthyroidism and ophthalmopathy. TCRdb passed the multiplex PCR reads through MiXCR, listing each CDR3 protein once. The sample lists fewer than 250,000 distinct CDR3 sequences; roughly 15% were seen once. Input material: blood. These receptors all come from a woman younger than 30 with Graves' ophthalmopathy. Each CDR3 is given with its conserved first and last residue. Fields, in order: V gene, clone size, J gene, D gene, CDR3 protein. D genes are given only for firm matches. Expanded clones get a size class; other rows say once, few or many, or leave the size out.

TRBV2	many	TRBJ1-2	.	CASTGGLANYGYTF
TRBV27	many	TRBJ1-5	.	CASSLSGGRQPQHF
TRBV7-9	.	TRBJ2-3	.	CASSPQRFGADTQYF
TRBV28	.	TRBJ1-1	TRBD1	CASSPPGQGANTEAFF
TRBV20-1	many	TRBJ2-5	TRBD2	CSARGASGRWETQYF
TRBV2	many	TRBJ2-7	TRBD2	CASSVISGSYEQYF
TRBV11-2	many	TRBJ1-5	.	CASSLDRTSQPQHF
TRBV2	many	TRBJ2-2	TRBD2	CASSGLADNTGELFF
TRBV28	many	TRBJ2-7	.	CASSIILTGRSYEQYF
TRBV30	many	TRBJ1-1	TRBD1	CAWSVGTGDTEAFF
TRBV5-8	many	TRBJ2-7	TRBD1	CASSWDRAHEQYF
TRBV12-3/TRBV12-4	many	TRBJ1-5	TRBD1	CASSDRGLGNQPQHF
TRBV18	many	TRBJ2-2	.	CASGTTSLMVNTGELFF
TRBV6-1	.	TRBJ2-3	.	CSSSEPPGASRADTQYF
TRBV15	many	TRBJ1-4	.	CATSPQGTINEKLFF
TRBV7-9	many	TRBJ1-1	TRBD1	CASRPPGQTLQGYNTEAFF
TRBV2	many	TRBJ2-2	.	CASSEAIRAGGELFF
TRBV12-3/TRBV12-4	many	TRBJ2-2	TRBD1	CASRPGQGPTGELFF
TRBV6-2/TRBV6-3	many	TRBJ2-5	TRBD2	CASSRQTSGQETQYF
TRBV11-2	few	TRBJ2-2	.	CASHGSPGRTGELFF
TRBV13	.	TRBJ2-5	TRBD1	CASSTKGQGNVETQYF
TRBV3-1	many	TRBJ1-6	.	CASSPRPGGESPLHF
TRBV28	many	TRBJ1-5	.	CASTLDVSNQPQHF
TRBV2	many	TRBJ2-1	.	CASSDQATYNEQFF
TRBV12-3/TRBV12-4	few	TRBJ1-6	.	CASRPGQSGPENSPLHF
TRBV6-1	many	TRBJ2-3	.	CASSEFRASTDTQYF
TRBV28	many	TRBJ2-5	TRBD1	CASSLATGQGETQYF
TRBV20-1	many	TRBJ2-1	.	CSARVGAINEQFF
TRBV18	few	TRBJ2-6	.	CASSPTGYGANVLTF
TRBV12-3/TRBV12-4	.	TRBJ2-5	.	CASRLILGRVQYF
TRBV28	.	TRBJ2-7	TRBD1	CASRSPTGTGSSYEQYF
TRBV7-3	many	TRBJ2-6	TRBD1	CASSLGTGGAGANVLTF
TRBV29-1	many	TRBJ2-7	.	CSVGWGTSSYEQYF
TRBV7-2	many	TRBJ1-4	TRBD1	CASSARQGRNEKLFF
TRBV6-1	many	TRBJ2-5	.	CASSGQGATQETQYF
TRBV29-1	.	TRBJ2-7	TRBD2	CSVGSGTSGGDEQYF
TRBV2	.	TRBJ2-7	TRBD1	CASRERQGTPYEQYF
TRBV7-2	few	TRBJ2-7	TRBD2	CASSRGSSGGGYDEQYF
TRBV30	many	TRBJ2-1	TRBD1	CAWRGDRLSGSYSYNEQFF
TRBV4-1	.	TRBJ2-1	TRBD2	CASSQDLAGAVNEQFF
TRBV25-1	many	TRBJ1-1	TRBD1	CASRLTGAMNTEAFF
TRBV14	many	TRBJ2-1	.	CASSHPAPLNEQFF
TRBV7-9	many	TRBJ2-3	.	CASSWGAGDTQYF
TRBV10-1	.	TRBJ2-3	TRBD1	CASNPGQGVTDTQYF
TRBV20-1	many	TRBJ1-6	.	CSANKDAGVGSPLHF
TRBV28	few	TRBJ2-3	TRBD2	CASSLFRLADLYNTQYF
TRBV7-2	many	TRBJ2-7	.	CASSLFSAALNYEQYF
TRBV6-2/TRBV6-3	many	TRBJ2-3	TRBD2	CASSYKLATTDTQYF
TRBV7-8	many	TRBJ1-6	.	CASSFHRVGNSPLHF
TRBV9	.	TRBJ1-1	TRBD1	CASSSQGGGTEAFF
TRBV28	many	TRBJ2-1	.	CASSTGTLEGNEQFF
TRBV4-1	many	TRBJ1-5	.	CASSQVGPYQPQHF
TRBV7-3	many	TRBJ2-1	TRBD1	CASSSLPGQGARSNEQFF
TRBV6-6	many	TRBJ1-1	TRBD1	CASSYWTGGTGTEAFF
TRBV7-6	few	TRBJ2-7	.	CASSYPGDSEQYF